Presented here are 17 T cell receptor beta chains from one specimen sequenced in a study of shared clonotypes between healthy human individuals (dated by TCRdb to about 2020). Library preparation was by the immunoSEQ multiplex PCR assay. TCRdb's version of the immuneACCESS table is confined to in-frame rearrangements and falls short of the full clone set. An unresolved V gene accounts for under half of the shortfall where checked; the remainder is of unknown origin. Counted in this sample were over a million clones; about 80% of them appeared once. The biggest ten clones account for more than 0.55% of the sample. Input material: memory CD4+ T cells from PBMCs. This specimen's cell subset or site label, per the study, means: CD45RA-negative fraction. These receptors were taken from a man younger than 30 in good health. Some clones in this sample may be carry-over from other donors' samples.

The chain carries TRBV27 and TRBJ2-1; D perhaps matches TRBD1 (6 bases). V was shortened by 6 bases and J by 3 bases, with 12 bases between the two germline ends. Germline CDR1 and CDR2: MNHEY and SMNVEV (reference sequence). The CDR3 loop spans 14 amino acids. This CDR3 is CASRRRTDYNEQFF. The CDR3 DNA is TGTGCCAGCAGGAGGAGGACAGACTACAATGAGCAGTTCTTC.

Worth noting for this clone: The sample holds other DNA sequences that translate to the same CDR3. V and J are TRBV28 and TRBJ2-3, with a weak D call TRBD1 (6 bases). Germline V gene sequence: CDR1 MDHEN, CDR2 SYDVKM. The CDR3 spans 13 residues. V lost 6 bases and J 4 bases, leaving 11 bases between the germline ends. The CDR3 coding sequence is TGTGCCAGCAGCCCTGGGGGCCCAGATACGCAGTATTTT. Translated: CASSPGGPDTQYF.

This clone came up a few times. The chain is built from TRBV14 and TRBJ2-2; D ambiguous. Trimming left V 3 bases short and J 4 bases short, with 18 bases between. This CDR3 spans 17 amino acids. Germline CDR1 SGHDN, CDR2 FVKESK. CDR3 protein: CASSHKDGRFGTGELFF. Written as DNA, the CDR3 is TGTGCCAGCAGCCACAAGGACGGTCGTTTCGGCACCGGGGAGCTGTTTTTT.

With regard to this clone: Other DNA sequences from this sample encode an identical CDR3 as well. The CDR3 DNA follows: TGTGCCAGCAGCTCTACTAGCGGGAGCAATGAGCAGTTCTTC. It encodes CASSSTSGSNEQFF. The chain recombines TRBV7-3 with TRBJ2-1; 11 bases line up with TRBD2. The V and J ends lost 4 bases and 6 bases, in that order; junction bases with no gene match: 2. This CDR3 region has 14 residues. Germline CDR1 is SGHTA and CDR2 is FQGTGA.

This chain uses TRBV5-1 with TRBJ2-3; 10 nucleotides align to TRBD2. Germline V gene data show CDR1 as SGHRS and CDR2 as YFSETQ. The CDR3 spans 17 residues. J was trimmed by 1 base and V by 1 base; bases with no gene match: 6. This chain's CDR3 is CASSLPPGTSGTDTQYF. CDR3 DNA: TGCGCCAGCAGCTTGCCCCCCGGGACTAGCGGCACAGATACGCAGTATTTT.

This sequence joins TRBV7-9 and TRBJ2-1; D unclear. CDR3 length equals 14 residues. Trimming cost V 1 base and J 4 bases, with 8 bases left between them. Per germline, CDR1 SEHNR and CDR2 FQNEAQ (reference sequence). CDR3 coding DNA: TGTGCCAGCAGCTTAGAGGTTAGTTACAATGAGCAGTTCTTC. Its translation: CASSLEVSYNEQFF.

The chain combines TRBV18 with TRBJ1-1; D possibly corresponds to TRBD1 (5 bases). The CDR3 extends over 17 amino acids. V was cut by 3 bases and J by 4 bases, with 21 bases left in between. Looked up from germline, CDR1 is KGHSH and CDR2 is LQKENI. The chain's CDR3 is CASSPTFISGSATEAFF. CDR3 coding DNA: TGTGCCAGCTCACCCACCTTTATTTCAGGGTCGGCCACTGAAGCTTTCTTT.

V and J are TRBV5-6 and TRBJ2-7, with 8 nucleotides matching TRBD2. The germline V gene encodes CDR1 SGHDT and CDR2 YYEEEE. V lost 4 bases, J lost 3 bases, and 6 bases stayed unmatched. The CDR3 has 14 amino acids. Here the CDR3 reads CASSLSGSIYEQYF. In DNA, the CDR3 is TGTGCCAGCAGCCTGAGCGGGAGTATCTACGAGCAGTACTTC.

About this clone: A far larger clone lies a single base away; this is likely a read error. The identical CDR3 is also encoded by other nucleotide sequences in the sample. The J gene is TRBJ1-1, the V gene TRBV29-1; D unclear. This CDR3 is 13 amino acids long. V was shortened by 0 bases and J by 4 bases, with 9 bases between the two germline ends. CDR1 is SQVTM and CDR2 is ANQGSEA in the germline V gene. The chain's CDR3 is CSVEETPGTEAFF. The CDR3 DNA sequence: TGCAGCGTTGAAGAGACTCCAGGCACTGAAGCTTTCTTT.

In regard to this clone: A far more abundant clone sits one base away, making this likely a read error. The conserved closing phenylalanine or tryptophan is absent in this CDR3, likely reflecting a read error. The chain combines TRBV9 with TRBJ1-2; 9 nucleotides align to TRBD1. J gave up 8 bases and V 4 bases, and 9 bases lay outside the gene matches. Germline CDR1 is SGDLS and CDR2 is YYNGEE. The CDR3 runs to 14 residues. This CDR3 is CASSPGTGLGGYTS. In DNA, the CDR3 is TGTGCCAGCAGCCCGGGGACAGGGCTGGGGGGCTACACCTCC.

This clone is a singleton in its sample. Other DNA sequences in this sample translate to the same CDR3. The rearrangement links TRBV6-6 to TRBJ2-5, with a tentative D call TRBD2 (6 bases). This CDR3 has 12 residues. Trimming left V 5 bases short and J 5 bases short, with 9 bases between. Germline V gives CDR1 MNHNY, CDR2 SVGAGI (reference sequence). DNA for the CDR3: TGTGCCAGCAGTACCCGGGGGGAGACCCAGTACTTC. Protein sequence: CASSTRGETQYF.

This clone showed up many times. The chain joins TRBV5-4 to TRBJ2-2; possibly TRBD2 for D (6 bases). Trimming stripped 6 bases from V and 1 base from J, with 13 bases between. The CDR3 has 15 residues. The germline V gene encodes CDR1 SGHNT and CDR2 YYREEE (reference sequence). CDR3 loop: CASTSDYLNTGELFF. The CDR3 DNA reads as TGTGCCAGCACCTCGGACTACTTGAACACCGGGGAGCTGTTTTTT.

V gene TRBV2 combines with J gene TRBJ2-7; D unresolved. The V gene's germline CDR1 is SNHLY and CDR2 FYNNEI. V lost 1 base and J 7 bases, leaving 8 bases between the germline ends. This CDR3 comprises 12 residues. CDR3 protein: CASSEGVEEQYF. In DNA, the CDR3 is TGTGCCAGCAGTGAAGGTGTGGAGGAGCAGTACTTC.

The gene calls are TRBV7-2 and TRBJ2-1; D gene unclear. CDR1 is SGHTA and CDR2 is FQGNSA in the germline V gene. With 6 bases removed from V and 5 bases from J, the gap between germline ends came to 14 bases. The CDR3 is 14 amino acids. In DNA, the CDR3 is TGTGCCAGCAGATCTATGCTAAGGGACAATGAGCAGTTCTTC. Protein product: CASRSMLRDNEQFF.

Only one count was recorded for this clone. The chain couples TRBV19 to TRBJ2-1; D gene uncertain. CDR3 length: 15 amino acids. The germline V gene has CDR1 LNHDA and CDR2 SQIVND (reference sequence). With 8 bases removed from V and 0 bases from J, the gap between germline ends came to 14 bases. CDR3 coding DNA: TGTGCCAGTTCCTTTTACCCGAGCTCCTACAATGAGCAGTTCTTC. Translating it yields CASSFYPSSYNEQFF.

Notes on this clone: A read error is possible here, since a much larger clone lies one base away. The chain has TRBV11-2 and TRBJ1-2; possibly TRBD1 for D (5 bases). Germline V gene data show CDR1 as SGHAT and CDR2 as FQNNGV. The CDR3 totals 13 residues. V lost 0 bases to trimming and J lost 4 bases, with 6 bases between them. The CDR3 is CASSLEQVYGYTF. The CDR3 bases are TGTGCCAGCAGCTTAGAACAGGTCTATGGCTACACCTTC.

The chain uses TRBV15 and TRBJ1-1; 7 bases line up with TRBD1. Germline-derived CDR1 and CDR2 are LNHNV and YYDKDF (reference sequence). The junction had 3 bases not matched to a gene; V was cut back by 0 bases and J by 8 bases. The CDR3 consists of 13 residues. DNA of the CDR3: TGTGCCACCAGCAGAGATACACAGGGGGAAGCTTTCTTT. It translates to CATSRDTQGEAFF. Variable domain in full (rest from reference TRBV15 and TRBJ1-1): DAMVIQNPRYQVTQFGKPVTLSCSQTLNHNVMYWYQQKSSQAPKLLFHYYDKDFNNEADTPDNFQSRRPNTSFCFLDIRSPGLGDTAMYLCATSRDTQGEAFFGQGTRLTVV.